One and the same sample provided the 14 T cell receptor beta chains below, sequenced in a study of T cell changes during pregnancy in multiple sclerosis. TCRdb's table, derived via immunoSEQ multiplex PCR, lists solely in-frame clones and lacks some. In the table there are 55,000 to 70,000 clones, 92% of which are singletons. Material: CD8+ T cells from peripheral blood mononuclear cells, obtained in the third trimester of pregnancy. The receptors were gathered from a female donor in good health, enrolled as a control in a pregnancy study.

The sample holds one count of this clone. The rearrangement joins TRBV4-3 to TRBJ1-1; D possibly corresponds to TRBD1 (5 bases). CDR3 size: 15 residues. V dropped 0 bases and J dropped 8 bases, with 16 bases sitting between them. In germline, CDR1 is LGHNA, CDR2 YSLEER. The CDR3 sequence: CASSQESGAGREAFF. DNA for the CDR3: TGCGCCAGCAGCCAAGAATCCGGGGCCGGGAGGGAAGCTTTCTTT.

The gene calls are TRBV6-5 and TRBJ2-7, with TRBD1 matching over 7 bases. V dropped 5 bases and J dropped 2; count of bases not matched to a gene: 3. From germline, CDR1 is MNHEY and CDR2 SVGAGI. The CDR3 is 13 residues long. CDR3 sequence: CASSTGTAYEQYF. Written as DNA, the CDR3 is TGTGCCAGCAGTACCGGGACAGCCTACGAGCAGTACTTC.

The chain has TRBV27 and TRBJ2-7; D may be TRBD2 (5 bases). Germline V gene sequence: CDR1 MNHEY, CDR2 SMNVEV (reference sequence). The CDR3 spans 15 residues. Trimming left V 8 bases short and J 1 base short, with 18 bases between. The CDR3 DNA reads TGTGCCAGCGGGCCGCACGACGGGGTTTCCTACGAGCAGTACTTC. It is translated as CASGPHDGVSYEQYF.

The chain combines TRBV4-3 with TRBJ2-7; 7 positions match TRBD2. Unmatched junction bases numbered 7, after V lost 5 bases and J lost 0 bases. In germline, CDR1 is LGHNA, CDR2 YSLEER. This CDR3 spans 15 amino acids. The CDR3 protein is CASSSTSPYSYEQYF. CDR3 nucleotides: TGCGCCAGCAGCTCGACTAGCCCTTACTCCTACGAGCAGTACTTC.

The chain links TRBV7-9 to TRBJ1-2; 10 nucleotides align to TRBD1. Germline assignment: CDR1 SEHNR and CDR2 FQNEAQ (reference sequence). The CDR3 consists of 16 residues. V lost 5 bases to trimming and J lost 4 bases; unmatched junction nucleotides: 10. The CDR3 coding sequence is TGTGCCAGCAGCCTGGGGACAGGGGAGTCGGGCTATGGCTACACCTTC. It encodes CASSLGTGESGYGYTF.

The chain combines TRBV4-2 with TRBJ2-2; 7 bases align to TRBD1. The CDR3 covers 19 residues. J was trimmed by 4 bases and V by 0 bases; bases with no gene match: 14. Germline CDR1 reads LGHNA; CDR2 reads YNFKEQ. Here the CDR3 DNA reads TGTGCCAGCAGCCAAGACCCCCTCGCCCTGACAGGGACCACCGGGGAGCTGTTTTTT. Protein: CASSQDPLALTGTTGELFF.

The rearrangement joins TRBV19 to TRBJ2-5; 8 nucleotides agree with TRBD2. Germline V gene data show CDR1 as LNHDA and CDR2 as SQIVND (reference sequence). CDR3 length: 15 amino acids. With V trimmed by 3 bases and J by 2 bases, 5 bases remained unmatched. CDR3 in amino acids: CASSIWTGGQETQYF. For the CDR3, the DNA is TGTGCCAGTAGTATTTGGACGGGGGGGCAAGAGACCCAGTACTTC.

The gene calls are TRBV5-6 and TRBJ1-2; D may be TRBD1 (5 bases). Trimming pared 4 bases from V and 7 bases from J, leaving 11 bases between. CDR1 SGHDT and CDR2 YYEEEE come from the germline V gene. There are 12 residues in the CDR3. The CDR3 nucleotides read TGTGCCAGCAGCCCAGGGTACCTTGGCTACACCTTC. Translated: CASSPGYLGYTF.

The CDR3 nucleotides read TGTGCCAGCAGCGTCGGGGGGAGCACAGATACGCAGTATTTT. It is translated as CASSVGGSTDTQYF. The V gene is TRBV9, the J gene TRBJ2-3; 7 positions agree with TRBD2. This CDR3 contains 14 residues. Germline trimming cut 2 bases from V and 0 bases from J; bases unmatched to any gene: 0. Germline V gene data show CDR1 as SGDLS and CDR2 as YYNGEE. The full variable domain, with the rest looked up from reference TRBV9 and TRBJ2-3, is DSGVTQTPKHLITATGQRVTLRCSPRSGDLSVYWYQQSLDQGLQFLIQYYNGEERAKGNILERFSAQQFPDLHSELNLSSLELGDSALYFCASSVGGSTDTQYFGPGTRLTVL.

This chain uses TRBV27 with TRBJ2-3; no reliable D call. Germline CDR1 reads MNHEY; CDR2 reads SMNVEV (reference sequence). The CDR3 runs to 15 residues. Trimming shortened V by 6 bases and J by 2 bases, and 15 bases separated the two germline ends. The CDR3 here is CASSSPSYNTDTQYF. The CDR3 nucleotides read TGTGCCAGCAGCTCCCCGTCGTACAACACAGATACGCAGTATTTT.

V is TRBV7-2 and J is TRBJ1-2, with D tentatively TRBD1 (5 bases). V lost 6 bases and J 1 base, leaving 12 bases between the germline ends. The CDR3 spans 14 residues. CDR1 and CDR2 (germline): SGHTA, FQGNSA. CDR3 sequence: CASRGGGGNYGYTF. For the CDR3, the DNA is TGTGCCAGCAGGGGCGGGGGGGGTAACTATGGCTACACCTTC.

The V call is TRBV7-9, the J call TRBJ1-1; maybe TRBD1 (6 bases). Germline V lookup: CDR1 SEHNR, CDR2 FQNEAQ (reference sequence). Trimming took off 5 bases at V and 4 bases at J, with 14 bases between the two ends. The CDR3 sequence is 14 residues long. The CDR3 loop reads CASSPGVGGTEAFF. In DNA form, the CDR3 reads TGTGCCAGCAGCCCAGGGGTCGGAGGCACTGAAGCTTTCTTT.

The chain recombines TRBV4-3 with TRBJ2-1, with 9 positions matching TRBD2. Germline V CDR1 and CDR2: LGHNA, YSLEER. This CDR3 contains 15 residues. J was trimmed by 8 bases and V by 1 base; bases with no gene match: 6. CDR3 coding DNA: TGCGCCAGCAGCCAAGGAGCGGGGGGCCCCTATGAGCAGTTCTTC. Protein product: CASSQGAGGPYEQFF.

This chain joins TRBV4-3 and TRBJ2-5, with TRBD2 matching over 9 bases. The ends lost 1 base at V and 4 bases at J; junction bases unmatched: 7. This CDR3 region has 16 residues. Germline CDR1 and CDR2: LGHNA and YSLEER. Written as DNA, the CDR3 is TGCGCCAGCAGCCAAGCCCCTAGCGGGGAGACAGAGACCCAGTACTTC. The encoded protein is CASSQAPSGETETQYF.